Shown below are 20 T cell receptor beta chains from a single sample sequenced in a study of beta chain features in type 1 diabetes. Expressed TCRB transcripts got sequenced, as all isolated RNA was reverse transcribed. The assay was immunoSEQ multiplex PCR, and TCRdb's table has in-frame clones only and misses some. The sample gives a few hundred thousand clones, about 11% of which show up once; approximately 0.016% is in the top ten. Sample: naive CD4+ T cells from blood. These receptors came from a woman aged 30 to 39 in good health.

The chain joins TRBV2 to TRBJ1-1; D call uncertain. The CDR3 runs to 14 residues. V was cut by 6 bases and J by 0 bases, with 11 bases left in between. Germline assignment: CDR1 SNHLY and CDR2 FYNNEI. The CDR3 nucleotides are TGTGCCAGCAGATTTCGGGGTATGAACACTGAAGCTTTCTTT. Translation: CASRFRGMNTEAFF.

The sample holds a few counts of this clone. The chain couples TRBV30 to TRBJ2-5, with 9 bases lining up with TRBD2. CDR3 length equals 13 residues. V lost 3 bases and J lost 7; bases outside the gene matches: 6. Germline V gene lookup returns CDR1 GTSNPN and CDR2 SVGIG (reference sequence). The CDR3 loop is CAWRGLAALTQYF. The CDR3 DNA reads TGTGCCTGGAGGGGACTAGCTGCCTTGACCCAGTACTTC. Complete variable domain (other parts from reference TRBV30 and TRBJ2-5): SQTIHQWPATLVQPVGSPLSLECTVEGTSNPNLYWYRQAAGRGLQLLFYSVGIGQISSEVPQNLSASRPQDRQFILSSKKLLLSDSGFYLCAWRGLAALTQYFGPGTRLLVL.

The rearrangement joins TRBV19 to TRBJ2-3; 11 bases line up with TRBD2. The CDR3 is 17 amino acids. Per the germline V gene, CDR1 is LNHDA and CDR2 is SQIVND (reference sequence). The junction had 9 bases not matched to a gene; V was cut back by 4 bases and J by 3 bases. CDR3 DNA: TGTGCCAGTAGTACGAAGCTAGCGGGAGGCGCAACAGATACGCAGTATTTT. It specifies CASSTKLAGGATDTQYF.

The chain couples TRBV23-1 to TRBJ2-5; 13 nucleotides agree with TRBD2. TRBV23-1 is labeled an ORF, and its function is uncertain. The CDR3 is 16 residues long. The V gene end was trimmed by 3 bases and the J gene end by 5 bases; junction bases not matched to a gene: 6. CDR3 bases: TGCGCCAGCAGTCATCGTGGACTAGCGGGAGTGGAGACCCAGTACTTC. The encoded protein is CASSHRGLAGVETQYF.

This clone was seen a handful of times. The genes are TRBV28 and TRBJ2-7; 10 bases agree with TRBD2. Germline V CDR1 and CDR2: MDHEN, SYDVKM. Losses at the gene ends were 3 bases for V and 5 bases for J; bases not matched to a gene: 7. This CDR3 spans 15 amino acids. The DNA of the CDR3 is TGTGCCAGCAGTTTGGAAGGACTAGCGGTCAACGAGCAGTACTTC. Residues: CASSLEGLAVNEQYF.

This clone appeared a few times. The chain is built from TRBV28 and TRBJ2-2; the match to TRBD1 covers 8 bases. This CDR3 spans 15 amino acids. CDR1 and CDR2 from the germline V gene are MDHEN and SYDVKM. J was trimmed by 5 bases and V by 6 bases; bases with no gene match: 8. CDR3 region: CASRLPGQGTGELFF. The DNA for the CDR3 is TGTGCCAGCAGGTTGCCCGGACAGGGTACCGGGGAGCTGTTTTTT.

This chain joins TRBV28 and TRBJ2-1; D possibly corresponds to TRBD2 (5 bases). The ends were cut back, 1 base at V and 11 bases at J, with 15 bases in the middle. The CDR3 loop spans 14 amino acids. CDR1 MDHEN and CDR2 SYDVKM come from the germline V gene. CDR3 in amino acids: CASSLSGLGKKQFF. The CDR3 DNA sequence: TGTGCCAGCAGTTTATCCGGACTGGGAAAAAAGCAGTTCTTC.

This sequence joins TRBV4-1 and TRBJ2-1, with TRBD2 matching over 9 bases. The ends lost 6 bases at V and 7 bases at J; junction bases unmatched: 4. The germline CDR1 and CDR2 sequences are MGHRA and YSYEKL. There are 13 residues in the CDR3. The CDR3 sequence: CASSTSGWNEQFF. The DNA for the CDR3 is TGCGCCAGCAGTACTAGCGGGTGGAATGAGCAGTTCTTC.

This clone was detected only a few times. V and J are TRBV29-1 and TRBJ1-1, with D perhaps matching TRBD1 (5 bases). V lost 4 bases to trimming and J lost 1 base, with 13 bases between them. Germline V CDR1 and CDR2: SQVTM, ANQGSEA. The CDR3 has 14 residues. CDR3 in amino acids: CSVGIQGRNTEAFF. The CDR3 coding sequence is TGCAGCGTTGGGATTCAGGGCAGGAACACTGAAGCTTTCTTT.

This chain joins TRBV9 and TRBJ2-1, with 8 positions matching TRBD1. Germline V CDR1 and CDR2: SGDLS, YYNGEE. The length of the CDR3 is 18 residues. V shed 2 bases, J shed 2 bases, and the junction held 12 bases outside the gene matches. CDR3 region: CASSVGQGRSFPYNEQFF. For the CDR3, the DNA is TGTGCCAGCAGCGTCGGACAGGGTAGATCATTCCCCTACAATGAGCAGTTCTTC.

The CDR3 DNA reads TGCAGCGTCCGACAGGGGACCTACAATGAGCAGTTCTTC. It encodes CSVRQGTYNEQFF. The J gene is TRBJ2-1, the V gene TRBV29-1; 8 bases match TRBD1. Per germline, CDR1 SQVTM and CDR2 ANQGSEA. V shed 6 bases and J 2 bases; nucleotides not matched to a gene: 3. This CDR3 is 13 amino acids long.

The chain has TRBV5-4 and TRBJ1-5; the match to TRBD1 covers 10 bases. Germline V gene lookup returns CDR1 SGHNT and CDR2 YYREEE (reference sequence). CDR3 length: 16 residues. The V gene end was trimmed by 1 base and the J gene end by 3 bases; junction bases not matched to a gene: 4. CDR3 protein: CASSLFGTGVNQPQHF. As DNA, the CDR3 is TGTGCCAGCAGCTTGTTCGGGACAGGGGTCAATCAGCCCCAGCATTTT.

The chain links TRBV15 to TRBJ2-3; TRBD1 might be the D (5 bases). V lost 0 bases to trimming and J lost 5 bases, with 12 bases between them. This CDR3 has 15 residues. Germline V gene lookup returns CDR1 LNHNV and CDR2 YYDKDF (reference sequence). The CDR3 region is CATSRDWAGLDTQYF. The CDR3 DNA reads TGTGCCACCAGCAGAGATTGGGCAGGGCTAGATACGCAGTATTTT.

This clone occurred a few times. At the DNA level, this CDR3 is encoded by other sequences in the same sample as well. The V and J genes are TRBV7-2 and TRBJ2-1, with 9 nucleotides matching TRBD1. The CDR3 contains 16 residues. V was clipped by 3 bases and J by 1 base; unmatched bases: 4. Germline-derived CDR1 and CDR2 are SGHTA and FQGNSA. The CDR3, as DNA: TGTGCCAGCAGCTTCTCAGGGACAGGGTCCTACAATGAGCAGTTCTTC. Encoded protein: CASSFSGTGSYNEQFF.

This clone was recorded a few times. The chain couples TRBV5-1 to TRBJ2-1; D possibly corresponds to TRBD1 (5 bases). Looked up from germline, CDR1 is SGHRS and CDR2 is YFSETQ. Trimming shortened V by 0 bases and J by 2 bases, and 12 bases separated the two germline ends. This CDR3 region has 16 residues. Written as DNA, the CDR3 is TGCGCCAGCAGCTTGGCGGACAACCTCCCCTACAATGAGCAGTTCTTC. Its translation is CASSLADNLPYNEQFF.

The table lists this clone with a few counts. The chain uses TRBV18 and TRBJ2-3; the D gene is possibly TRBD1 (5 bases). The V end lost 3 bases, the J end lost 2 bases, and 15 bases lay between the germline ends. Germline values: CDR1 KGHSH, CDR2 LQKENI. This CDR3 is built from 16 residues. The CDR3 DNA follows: TGTGCCAGCTCACCGGCGGCAGGGATTCTCACAGATACGCAGTATTTT. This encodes CASSPAAGILTDTQYF.

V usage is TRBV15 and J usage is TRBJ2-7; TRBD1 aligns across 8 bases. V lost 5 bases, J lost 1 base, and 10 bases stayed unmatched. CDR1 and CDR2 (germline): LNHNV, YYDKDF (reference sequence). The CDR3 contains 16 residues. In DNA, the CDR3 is TGTGCCACCAGCGGACCGTCCAGGGGGCTGTCCTACGAGCAGTACTTC. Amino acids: CATSGPSRGLSYEQYF.

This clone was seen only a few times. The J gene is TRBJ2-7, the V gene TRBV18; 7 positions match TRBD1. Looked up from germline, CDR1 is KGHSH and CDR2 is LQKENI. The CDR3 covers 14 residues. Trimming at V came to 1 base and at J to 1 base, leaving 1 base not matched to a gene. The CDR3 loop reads CASSPQGQSYEQYF. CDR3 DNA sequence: TGTGCCAGCTCACCACAGGGACAGTCCTACGAGCAGTACTTC.

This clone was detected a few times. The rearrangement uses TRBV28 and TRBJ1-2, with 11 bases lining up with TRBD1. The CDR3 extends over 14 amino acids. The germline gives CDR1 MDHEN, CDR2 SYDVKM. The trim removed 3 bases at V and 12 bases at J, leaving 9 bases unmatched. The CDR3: CASSLPGTGGSNTF. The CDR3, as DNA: TGTGCCAGCAGTTTGCCCGGGACAGGGGGTAGCAACACCTTC.

The CDR3 DNA is TGTGCCAGCAGAGACCGGGACAGGGCGATGAAGGACGAGCAGTACTTC. Amino acid sequence: CASRDRDRAMKDEQYF. The V call is TRBV2, the J call TRBJ2-7, with 9 bases aligning to TRBD1. J lost 5 bases, V lost 6 bases, and 14 bases had no gene match. Germline V gene data show CDR1 as SNHLY and CDR2 as FYNNEI. This CDR3 comprises 16 residues. Supplemented by reference TRBV2 and TRBJ2-7, the full variable domain reads EPEVTQTPSHQVTQMGQEVILRCVPISNHLYFYWYRQILGQKVEFLVSFYNNEISEKSEIFDDQFSVERPDGSNFTLKIRSTKLEDSAMYFCASRDRDRAMKDEQYFGPGTRLTVT.